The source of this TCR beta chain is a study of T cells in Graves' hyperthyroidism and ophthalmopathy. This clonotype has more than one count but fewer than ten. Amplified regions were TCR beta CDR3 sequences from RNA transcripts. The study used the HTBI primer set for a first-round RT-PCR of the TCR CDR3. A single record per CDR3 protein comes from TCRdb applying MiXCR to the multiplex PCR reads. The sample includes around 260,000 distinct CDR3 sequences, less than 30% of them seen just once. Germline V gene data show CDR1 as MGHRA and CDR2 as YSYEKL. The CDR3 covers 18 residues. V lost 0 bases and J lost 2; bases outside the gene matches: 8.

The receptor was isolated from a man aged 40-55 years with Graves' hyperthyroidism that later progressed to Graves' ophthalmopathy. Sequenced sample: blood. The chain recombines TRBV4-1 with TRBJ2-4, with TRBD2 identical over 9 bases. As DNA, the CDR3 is TGCGCCAGCAGCCAAGAAGGGAGACTAGCGGTAACCAAAAACATTCAGTACTTC. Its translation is CASSQEGRLAVTKNIQYF.